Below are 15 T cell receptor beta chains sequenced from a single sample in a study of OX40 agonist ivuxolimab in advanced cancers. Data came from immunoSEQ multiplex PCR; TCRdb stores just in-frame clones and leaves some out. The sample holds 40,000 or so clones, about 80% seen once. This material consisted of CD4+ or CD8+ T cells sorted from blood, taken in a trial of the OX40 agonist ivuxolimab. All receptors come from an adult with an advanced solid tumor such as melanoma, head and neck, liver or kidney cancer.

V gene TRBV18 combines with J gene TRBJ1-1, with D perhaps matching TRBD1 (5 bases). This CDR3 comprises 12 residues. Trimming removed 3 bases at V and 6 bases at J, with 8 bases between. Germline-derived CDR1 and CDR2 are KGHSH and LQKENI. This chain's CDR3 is CASSPKGAEAFF. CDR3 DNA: TGTGCCAGCTCACCCAAAGGGGCTGAAGCTTTCTTT.

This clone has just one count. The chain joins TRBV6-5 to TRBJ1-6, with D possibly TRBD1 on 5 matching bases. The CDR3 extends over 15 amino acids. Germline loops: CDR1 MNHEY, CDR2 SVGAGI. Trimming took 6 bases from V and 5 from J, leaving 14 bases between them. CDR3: CASSSGTPDNSPLHF. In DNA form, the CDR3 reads TGTGCCAGCAGCTCTGGGACGCCCGATAATTCACCCCTCCACTTT.

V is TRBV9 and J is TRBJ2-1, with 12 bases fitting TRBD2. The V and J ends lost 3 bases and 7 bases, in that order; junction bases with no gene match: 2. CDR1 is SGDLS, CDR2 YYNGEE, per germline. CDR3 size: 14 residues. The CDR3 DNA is TGTGCCAGCAGCGAGGGACTAGCGGGTAATGAGCAGTTCTTC. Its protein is CASSEGLAGNEQFF.

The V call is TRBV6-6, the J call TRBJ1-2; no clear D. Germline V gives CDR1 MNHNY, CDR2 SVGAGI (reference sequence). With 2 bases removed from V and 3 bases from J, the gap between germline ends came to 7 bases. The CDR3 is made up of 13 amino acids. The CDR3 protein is CASSYEGHYGYTF. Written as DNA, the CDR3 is TGTGCCAGCAGTTACGAGGGTCACTATGGCTACACCTTC.

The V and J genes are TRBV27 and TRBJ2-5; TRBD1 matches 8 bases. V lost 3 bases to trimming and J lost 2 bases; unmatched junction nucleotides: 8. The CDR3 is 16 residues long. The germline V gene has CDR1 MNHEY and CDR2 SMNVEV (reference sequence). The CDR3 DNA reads TGTGCCAGCAGTTTGCAGGGGGCAGAAAAACAAGAGACCCAGTACTTC. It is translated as CASSLQGAEKQETQYF.

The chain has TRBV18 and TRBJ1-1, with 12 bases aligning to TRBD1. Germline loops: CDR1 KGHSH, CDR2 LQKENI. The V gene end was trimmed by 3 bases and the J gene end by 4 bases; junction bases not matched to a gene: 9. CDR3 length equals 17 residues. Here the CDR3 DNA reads TGTGCCAGCTCACCGTCCGGGACAGGGGGCTGGGTCACTGAAGCTTTCTTT. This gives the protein CASSPSGTGGWVTEAFF.

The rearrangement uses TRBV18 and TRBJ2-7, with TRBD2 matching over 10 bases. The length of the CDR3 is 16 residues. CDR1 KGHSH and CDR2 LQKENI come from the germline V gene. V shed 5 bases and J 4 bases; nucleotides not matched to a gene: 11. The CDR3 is CASSAALAGEEYEQYF. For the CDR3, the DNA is TGTGCCAGCTCAGCCGCTCTAGCGGGAGAGGAATACGAGCAGTACTTC.

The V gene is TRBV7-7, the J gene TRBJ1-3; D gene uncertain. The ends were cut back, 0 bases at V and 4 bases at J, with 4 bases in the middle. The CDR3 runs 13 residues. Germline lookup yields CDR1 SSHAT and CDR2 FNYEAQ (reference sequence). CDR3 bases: TGTGCCAGCAGCTTAGCGAAGGGAAACACCATATATTTT. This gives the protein CASSLAKGNTIYF.

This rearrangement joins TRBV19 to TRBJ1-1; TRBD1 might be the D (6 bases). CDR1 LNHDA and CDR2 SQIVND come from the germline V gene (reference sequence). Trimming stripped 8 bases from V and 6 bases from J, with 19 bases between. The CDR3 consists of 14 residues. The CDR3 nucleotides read TGTGCCAGTGGTACCGGGACATTGAGACCTGAAGCTTTCTTT. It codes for CASGTGTLRPEAFF.

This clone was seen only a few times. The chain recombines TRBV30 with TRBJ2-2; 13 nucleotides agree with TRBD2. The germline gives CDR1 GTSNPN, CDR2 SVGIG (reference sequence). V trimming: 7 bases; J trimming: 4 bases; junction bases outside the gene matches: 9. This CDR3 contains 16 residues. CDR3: CASPGLAGIVTGELFF. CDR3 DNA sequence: TGTGCCTCCCCGGGACTAGCGGGAATTGTCACCGGGGAGCTGTTTTTT.

The CDR3 region is CASNTAGGPYEQFF. CDR3 in DNA: TGTGCCAGCAATACAGCGGGAGGGCCCTATGAGCAGTTCTTC. V gene TRBV6-1 combines with J gene TRBJ2-1; 10 positions agree with TRBD2. CDR1 MNHNS and CDR2 SASEGT come from the germline V gene. The CDR3 spans 14 residues. Unmatched junction bases numbered 8, after V lost 7 bases and J lost 8 bases.

The CDR3 loop reads CASSLDSGPGNTIYF. Here the CDR3 DNA reads TGTGCCAGCAGCTTAGATTCAGGCCCCGGAAACACCATATATTTT. The chain combines TRBV11-2 with TRBJ1-3; D gene unclear. V lost 0 bases and J lost 4, with 10 bases in between. The germline V gene encodes CDR1 SGHAT and CDR2 FQNNGV. This CDR3 has 15 residues.

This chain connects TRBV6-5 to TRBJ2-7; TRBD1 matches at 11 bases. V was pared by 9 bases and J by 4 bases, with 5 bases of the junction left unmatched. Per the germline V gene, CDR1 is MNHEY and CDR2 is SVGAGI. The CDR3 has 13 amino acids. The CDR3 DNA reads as TGTGCCAGTTGGACAGGGGGCGCTTACGAGCAGTACTTC. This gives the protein CASWTGGAYEQYF.

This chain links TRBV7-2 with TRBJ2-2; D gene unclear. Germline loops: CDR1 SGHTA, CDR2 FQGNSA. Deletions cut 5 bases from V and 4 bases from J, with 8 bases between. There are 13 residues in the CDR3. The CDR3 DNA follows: TGTGCCAGCAGCCTTCAGATCACCGGGGAGCTGTTTTTT. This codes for CASSLQITGELFF.

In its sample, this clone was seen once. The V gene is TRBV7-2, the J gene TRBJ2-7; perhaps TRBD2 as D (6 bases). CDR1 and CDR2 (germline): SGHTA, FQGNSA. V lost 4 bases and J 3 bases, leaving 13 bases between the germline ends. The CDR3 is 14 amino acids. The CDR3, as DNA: TGTGCCAGCAGCTCCCCTGGCGGGATCTACGAGCAGTACTTC. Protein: CASSSPGGIYEQYF.